A selection of T cell receptor beta chains follows, all from one sample in a study of cytomegalovirus exposure and HLA in healthy donors. TCRdb keeps only in-frame clones here, not all; method: immunoSEQ multiplex PCR. In total, the table holds roughly 120,000 clones. The sequencing input was PBMCs. Receptors originate from a man between 18 and 35 years old in good health and CMV-seronegative. Each CDR3 is given with its conserved first and last residue. Each record gives: V gene, D gene, J gene, CDR3 protein, CDR3 DNA. The D gene is left open where the match is weak.

V gene: TRBV7-2; D gene: NA; J gene: TRBJ1-1; CDR3 protein: CASSSPGVEAFF; CDR3 DNA: TGTGCCAGCAGCTCCCCGGGGGTTGAAGCTTTCTTT
V gene: TRBV15; D gene: TRBD2; J gene: TRBJ2-2; CDR3 protein: CATSRDYPAGGWGTGELFF; CDR3 DNA: TGTGCCACCAGCAGAGATTATCCAGCGGGAGGGTGGGGGACCGGGGAGCTGTTTTTT
V gene: TRBV4-1; D gene: TRBD1; J gene: TRBJ1-2; CDR3 protein: CASSQAGTGLGYTF; CDR3 DNA: TGCGCCAGCAGCCAAGCCGGGACAGGGTTGGGCTACACCTTC
V gene: TRBV21-1; D gene: NA; J gene: TRBJ2-7; CDR3 protein: CAREDSDNDEQYF; CDR3 DNA: TGTGCCAGAGAAGACAGTGATAACGACGAGCAGTACTTC
V gene: TRBV19; D gene: TRBD2; J gene: TRBJ2-3; CDR3 protein: CASSTPRGESTDTQYF; CDR3 DNA: TGTGCCAGTAGTACCCCTCGGGGGGAAAGCACAGATACGCAGTATTTT
V gene: TRBV5-1; D gene: NA; J gene: TRBJ1-6; CDR3 protein: CASSFGGTYGNSPLHF; CDR3 DNA: TGCGCCAGCAGCTTCGGGGGGACCTACGGTAATTCACCCCTCCACTTT
V gene: TRBV29-1; D gene: NA; J gene: TRBJ2-7; CDR3 protein: CSVQGGATYEQYF; CDR3 DNA: TGCAGCGTCCAAGGGGGGGCTACCTACGAGCAGTACTTC
V gene: TRBV12-5; D gene: TRBD1; J gene: TRBJ2-5; CDR3 protein: CASGVSSRGRETQYF; CDR3 DNA: TGTGCTAGTGGTGTATCGTCCAGGGGGCGAGAGACCCAGTACTTC
V gene: TRBV27; D gene: TRBD1; J gene: TRBJ1-1; CDR3 protein: CASSSGTGYDGTEAFF; CDR3 DNA: TGTGCCAGCAGTTCTGGGACAGGGTATGATGGCACTGAAGCTTTCTTT
V gene: TRBV6-1; D gene: NA; J gene: TRBJ1-1; CDR3 protein: CASSEERVDTEAFF; CDR3 DNA: TGTGCCAGCAGTGAAGAGAGGGTAGACACTGAAGCTTTCTTT
V gene: TRBV19; D gene: TRBD1; J gene: TRBJ1-3; CDR3 protein: CASSIPGQGNTIYF; CDR3 DNA: TGTGCCAGTAGTATACCGGGACAGGGAAACACCATATATTTT
V gene: TRBV30; D gene: TRBD1; J gene: TRBJ1-6; CDR3 protein: CAWSVLSVGQGGSPLHF; CDR3 DNA: TGCGCCTGGAGTGTACTCTCTGTCGGACAGGGAGGTTCACCCCTCCACTTT
V gene: TRBV2; D gene: TRBD2; J gene: TRBJ2-7; CDR3 protein: CASSGAGAESEQYF; CDR3 DNA: TGTGCCAGCAGTGGAGCGGGAGCTGAATCCGAGCAGTACTTC
V gene: TRBV5-6; D gene: NA; J gene: TRBJ1-1; CDR3 protein: CASSLVSRDHTEAFF; CDR3 DNA: TGTGCCAGCAGCTTGGTAAGCAGGGATCACACTGAAGCTTTCTTT
V gene: TRBV19; D gene: NA; J gene: TRBJ2-6; CDR3 protein: CASSISSGANVLTF; CDR3 DNA: TGTGCCAGTAGTATCAGTTCTGGGGCCAACGTCCTGACTTTC
V gene: TRBV23-1; D gene: TRBD1; J gene: TRBJ2-4; CDR3 protein: CASSQRDREVGNIQYF; CDR3 DNA: TGCGCCAGCAGTCAAAGGGACAGGGAGGTAGGAAACATTCAGTACTTC
V gene: TRBV2; D gene: NA; J gene: TRBJ2-3; CDR3 protein: CASSELVLTDTQYF; CDR3 DNA: TGTGCCAGCAGTGAATTAGTCCTCACAGATACGCAGTATTTT
V gene: TRBV5-1; D gene: TRBD1; J gene: TRBJ1-1; CDR3 protein: CASSSGTGNTEAFF; CDR3 DNA: TGCGCCAGCAGCTCCGGGACAGGAAACACTGAAGCTTTCTTT
V gene: TRBV19; D gene: TRBD1; J gene: TRBJ2-6; CDR3 protein: CASRRRQGDSGANVLTF; CDR3 DNA: TGTGCCAGCAGGAGACGACAGGGGGACTCTGGGGCCAACGTCCTGACTTTC
V gene: TRBV6-1; D gene: TRBD2; J gene: TRBJ2-5; CDR3 protein: CASSGGSGGPQETQYF; CDR3 DNA: TGTGCCAGCAGTGGTGGGAGCGGGGGGCCACAAGAGACCCAGTACTTC
V gene: TRBV28; D gene: NA; J gene: TRBJ1-1; CDR3 protein: CASRLGNTEAFF; CDR3 DNA: TGTGCCAGCAGACTGGGCAACACTGAAGCTTTCTTT
V gene: TRBV11-2; D gene: NA; J gene: TRBJ2-3; CDR3 protein: CASSLSMDTQYF; CDR3 DNA: TGTGCCAGCAGCTTATCAATGGATACGCAGTATTTT
V gene: TRBV7-9; D gene: NA; J gene: TRBJ1-1; CDR3 protein: CASSPTRAEAFF; CDR3 DNA: TGTGCCAGCAGCCCCACACGGGCTGAAGCTTTCTTT
V gene: TRBV20-1; D gene: TRBD1; J gene: TRBJ1-1; CDR3 protein: CSARRGSEAFF; CDR3 DNA: TGCAGTGCTCGCAGGGGGTCTGAAGCTTTCTTT
V gene: TRBV19; D gene: TRBD1; J gene: TRBJ2-7; CDR3 protein: CASSTRTGGSSYEQYF; CDR3 DNA: TGTGCCAGTAGTACTCGGACAGGGGGTAGCTCCTACGAGCAGTACTTC
V gene: TRBV2; D gene: TRBD1; J gene: TRBJ1-2; CDR3 protein: CASSQRRGRLYDGYTF; CDR3 DNA: TGTGCCAGCAGTCAGCGCAGGGGGAGGTTGTACGATGGCTACACCTTC
V gene: TRBV7-9; D gene: TRBD1; J gene: TRBJ1-5; CDR3 protein: CASSAGTAEKPQHF; CDR3 DNA: TGTGCCAGCAGCGCTGGGACAGCAGAAAAGCCCCAGCATTTT
V gene: TRBV6-5; D gene: NA; J gene: TRBJ2-5; CDR3 protein: CASSSIRVSRETQYF; CDR3 DNA: TGTGCCAGCAGTTCAATCAGGGTTTCTCGAGAGACCCAGTACTTC
V gene: TRBV29-1; D gene: TRBD1; J gene: TRBJ2-3; CDR3 protein: CSVQGEMTSTDTQYF; CDR3 DNA: TGCAGCGTTCAGGGGGAGATGACTAGCACAGATACGCAGTATTTT
V gene: TRBV19; D gene: NA; J gene: TRBJ2-1; CDR3 protein: CASSIQIDNEQFF; CDR3 DNA: TGTGCCAGTAGTATTCAGATTGACAATGAGCAGTTCTTC
V gene: TRBV5-1; D gene: TRBD1; J gene: TRBJ1-1; CDR3 protein: CASYLRDRVTEDFF; CDR3 DNA: TGCGCCAGCTACCTCCGGGACAGGGTTACTGAAGATTTCTTT
V gene: TRBV28; D gene: NA; J gene: TRBJ2-7; CDR3 protein: CASSLPQGSYYEQYF; CDR3 DNA: TGTGCCAGCAGTTTACCTCAGGGGTCCTACTACGAGCAGTACTTC
V gene: TRBV11-2; D gene: TRBD2; J gene: TRBJ2-2; CDR3 protein: CASGGLVTGELFF; CDR3 DNA: TGTGCCAGCGGGGGACTAGTGACCGGGGAGCTGTTTTTT
V gene: TRBV6-1; D gene: NA; J gene: TRBJ2-3; CDR3 protein: CASRPGAEDTQYF; CDR3 DNA: TGTGCCAGCAGGCCGGGAGCGGAAGATACGCAGTATTTT
V gene: TRBV9; D gene: TRBD1; J gene: TRBJ1-5; CDR3 protein: CASGGTGSNQPQHF; CDR3 DNA: TGTGCCAGCGGAGGGACAGGCAGCAATCAGCCCCAGCATTTT
V gene: TRBV6-6; D gene: TRBD1; J gene: TRBJ1-5; CDR3 protein: CASKGQYNQPQHF; CDR3 DNA: TGTGCCAGCAAGGGACAGTACAATCAGCCCCAGCATTTT
V gene: TRBV5-1; D gene: TRBD1; J gene: TRBJ1-5; CDR3 protein: CASSPGQGAGQPQHF; CDR3 DNA: TGCGCCAGCAGCCCCGGACAGGGGGCAGGTCAGCCCCAGCATTTT
V gene: TRBV2; D gene: NA; J gene: TRBJ2-5; CDR3 protein: CASSQGIRETQYF; CDR3 DNA: TGTGCCAGCAGTCAGGGGATTCGGGAGACCCAGTACTTC
V gene: TRBV5-1; D gene: NA; J gene: TRBJ2-7; CDR3 protein: CASSLVADEQYF; CDR3 DNA: TGCGCCAGCAGCTTGGTCGCAGACGAGCAGTACTTC
V gene: TRBV5-1; D gene: TRBD1; J gene: TRBJ2-7; CDR3 protein: CASSLTGDSYEQYF; CDR3 DNA: TGCGCCAGCAGCTTGACAGGGGACTCCTACGAGCAGTACTTC
V gene: TRBV30; D gene: NA; J gene: TRBJ2-7; CDR3 protein: CAADGSYEQYF; CDR3 DNA: TGTGCCGCTGACGGGTCCTACGAGCAGTACTTC
V gene: TRBV7-9; D gene: NA; J gene: TRBJ2-7; CDR3 protein: CASSSGSDYEQYF; CDR3 DNA: TGTGCCAGCAGCTCGGGATCGGACTACGAGCAGTACTTC
V gene: TRBV5-8; D gene: TRBD2; J gene: TRBJ2-7; CDR3 protein: CASSQAGGDIEQYF; CDR3 DNA: TGTGCCAGCAGCCAAGCGGGAGGAGATATCGAGCAGTACTTC
V gene: TRBV27; D gene: NA; J gene: TRBJ2-3; CDR3 protein: CASSLREADTQYF; CDR3 DNA: TGTGCCAGCAGTTTAAGAGAGGCAGATACGCAGTATTTT
V gene: TRBV30; D gene: TRBD2; J gene: TRBJ2-7; CDR3 protein: CAWNPSGKHEQYF; CDR3 DNA: TGTGCCTGGAACCCTAGCGGGAAGCACGAGCAGTACTTC
V gene: TRBV19; D gene: NA; J gene: TRBJ1-1; CDR3 protein: CASSLGHATPEAFF; CDR3 DNA: TGTGCCAGTAGCCTTGGACATGCCACCCCTGAAGCTTTCTTT
V gene: TRBV4-1; D gene: TRBD1; J gene: TRBJ1-3; CDR3 protein: CASSQDRGSGNTIYF; CDR3 DNA: TGCGCCAGCAGCCAGGACAGGGGGAGTGGAAACACCATATATTTT